This record concerns one TCR beta chain sequence. Methods used by the authors: It was from reference gene primer amplification that nucleated cell counts were estimated. Assay used: immunoSEQ multiplex PCR; TCRdb lists only in-frame clones, some missing. The V and J calls and clone size were taken over from that table, and D and trimming were inferred from the DNA. Among 350,000 to 450,000 clones listed, roughly 89% were seen once. Germline loops: CDR1 MDHEN, CDR2 SYDVKM. V was pared by 5 bases and J by 7 bases, with 17 bases between. This CDR3 contains 15 residues. The sample originates from a study of blood T cell repertoires in COVID-19. Background on the study: Collection of acute and convalescent COVID-19 samples took place in the United States, Italy and Spain.

In terms of age and location, participants ranged from about 18 to 95 years and lived in about 25 US areas. Cohorts were determined from participant-reported clinical history. The specimen was PBMCs or T cells enriched from blood (not recorded which). This clonotype was sampled from a woman aged 25 to 39 who had recovered from COVID-19. The chain employs TRBV28 and TRBJ1-4; tentatively, D is TRBD1 (5 bases). The CDR3 region is CASSIPQGMAEKLFF. DNA for the CDR3: TGTGCCAGCAGTATACCCCAGGGCATGGCTGAAAAACTGTTTTTT.